Listed below are T cell receptor beta chains from one sample, sequenced in a study of blood T cell repertoires in COVID-19. Repertoires were generated with immunoSEQ multiplex PCR, while TCRdb's copy carries only in-frame clones and drops some. In the table there are 150,000 to 200,000 clones, 80% to 90% of which are singletons. Sequencing was done on a sample of peripheral blood. These receptor sequences come from a man aged 45-60 years with active or convalescent COVID-19. The CDR3 runs from the conserved cysteine through the conserved F or W. D genes are given only for firm matches. Some rows have no size entry. The others give once, few or many, or a class for an expanded clone.

v_call	d_call	clone_size	j_call	cdr3_aa	cdr3_nt
TRBV6-5	TRBD1	NA	TRBJ1-2	CASSWVEGALGYGYTF	TGTGCCAGCAGTTGGGTAGAGGGGGCGCTGGGCTATGGCTACACCTTC
TRBV5-1	NA	NA	TRBJ1-1	CASRLGTEAFF	TGCGCCAGCAGGCTAGGAACCGAAGCTTTCTTT
TRBV7-2	NA	NA	TRBJ2-7	CASSLGGQGYEQYF	TGTGCCAGCAGCTTAGGGGGACAAGGCTACGAGCAGTACTTC
TRBV30	NA	few	TRBJ1-2	CAWSEQGDYGYTF	TGTGCCTGGAGTGAGCAGGGCGACTATGGCTACACCTTC
TRBV4-3	TRBD1	NA	TRBJ1-2	CASSQERGLDYGYTF	TGCGCCAGCAGCCAAGAGAGGGGGCTGGACTATGGCTACACCTTC
TRBV6-2/TRBV6-3	TRBD1	NA	TRBJ1-2	CASSYRQGGYTF	TGTGCCAGCAGTTACCGACAGGGTGGCTACACCTTC
TRBV2	NA	NA	TRBJ2-3	CASREGLGTQYF	TGTGCCAGCCGTGAGGGACTGGGTACGCAGTATTTT
TRBV3-1/TRBV3-2	TRBD2	NA	TRBJ2-7	CASSDGTLSGRYPEQYF	TGTGCCAGCAGCGATGGAACCCTTAGCGGGAGATACCCCGAGCAGTACTTC
TRBV5-6	NA	NA	TRBJ1-2	CASSSGAYGYTF	TGTGCCAGCAGCAGTGGGGCCTATGGCTACACCTTC
TRBV5-4	NA	NA	TRBJ1-1	CASSLFAGASFGTEAFF	TGTGCCAGCAGCTTGTTCGCAGGGGCGAGTTTTGGCACTGAAGCTTTCTTT
TRBV15	NA	NA	TRBJ1-5	CATTVPQHF	TGTGCCACCACGGTGCCCCAGCATTTT
TRBV14	TRBD1	NA	TRBJ2-2	CASRPQGANTGELFF	TGTGCCAGCAGACCACAGGGGGCAAACACCGGGGAGCTGTTTTTT
TRBV30	NA	NA	TRBJ1-1	CAWSSGTEAFF	TGTGCCTGGAGTTCGGGCACTGAAGCTTTCTTT
TRBV30	TRBD1	NA	TRBJ2-5	CAWSPAARGRQGETQYF	TGTGCCTGGAGCCCCGCGGCCAGGGGGCGTCAGGGGGAGACCCAGTACTTC
TRBV7-2	TRBD2	NA	TRBJ2-7	CASRPKGLTYEQYF	TGTGCCAGCAGACCAAAGGGACTAACCTACGAGCAGTACTTC
TRBV5-6	NA	NA	TRBJ1-2	CASSFFTFDLINNYGYTF	TGTGCCAGCAGCTTCTTCACTTTTGATCTTATAAATAACTATGGCTACACCTTC
TRBV19	NA	NA	TRBJ1-6	CASTYRQGGNSPLHF	TGTGCCAGTACATATCGACAAGGGGGAAATTCACCCCTCCACTTT
TRBV25-1	TRBD1	NA	TRBJ2-2	CASTRQGGTVGELFF	TGTGCCAGCACCAGACAGGGTGGTACGGTCGGGGAGCTGTTTTTT
TRBV2	NA	NA	TRBJ1-1	CASSADLDTEAFF	TGTGCCAGCAGTGCCGACTTGGACACTGAAGCTTTCTTT
TRBV19	NA	NA	TRBJ2-3	CASSIDIGGTDTQYF	TGTGCCAGTAGTATAGATATAGGGGGCACAGATACGCAGTATTTT